The 8 T cell receptor beta chains reported below all come from one sample, sequenced in a study of response to subunit inactivated influenza vaccine (dated by TCRdb to 2017 to 2018). The library was made by RT-PCR. Sequencing relied on an Illumina HiSeq 2500. TCRdb passed the public sequencing reads through fastp at Q25 and MiXCR, retaining productive beta sequences. Duplicate CDR3 protein sequences are folded into a single record with the most common DNA and genes. For this sample the table gives 450,000 to 600,000 distinct CDR3 sequences, of which 6.5% to 8% were detected only once. The top ten clonotypes cover roughly 13% of the sample. The specimen comprised PBMCs from blood, sampled roughly 24 months after vaccination. The source is a man aged 50 to 69 who received an inactivated influenza vaccine. Donor details come from another sample of the same person, matched by shared clones.

This clonotype was detected only a few times. The chain combines TRBV29-1 with TRBJ1-1; perhaps TRBD1 as D (6 bases). Germline assignment: CDR1 SQVTM and CDR2 ANQGSEA. V was pared by 0 bases and J by 8 bases, with 10 bases between. The CDR3 is 12 amino acids. The CDR3 sequence: CSVEEGGVEAFF. Here the CDR3 DNA reads TGCAGCGTTGAAGAGGGGGGCGTCGAAGCTTTCTTT.

Ten or more counts support this clonotype. The chain combines TRBV7-2 with TRBJ2-3, with D tentatively TRBD1 or TRBD2 (5 bases each). V shed 5 bases and J shed 8 bases, with 17 bases lying between them. This CDR3 is built from 14 residues. Germline CDR1 and CDR2: SGHTA and FQGNSA. In DNA form, the CDR3 reads TGTGCCAGCAGCCCCTCAGGGACCGAGGCTACGCAGTATTTT. This codes for CASSPSGTEATQYF.

In this sample, this clonotype turned up a few times. This chain joins TRBV28 and TRBJ1-2; no clear D. Germline V lookup: CDR1 MDHEN, CDR2 SYDVKM. The CDR3 runs 13 residues. V lost 3 bases to trimming and J lost 4 bases, with 9 bases between them. For the CDR3, the DNA is TGTGCCAGCAGTTTGGTGTTCTCCTATGGCTACACCTTC. This encodes CASSLVFSYGYTF.

This clonotype appeared a few times. The rearrangement links TRBV4-3 to TRBJ2-2; a possible D gene is TRBD2 (6 bases). Trimming took 0 bases from V and 1 from J, leaving 12 bases between them. This CDR3 has 17 residues. Germline V CDR1 and CDR2: LGHNA, YSLEER. This chain's CDR3 is CASSQEHRRGNTGELFF. The DNA of the CDR3 is TGCGCCAGCAGCCAAGAGCATCGGCGGGGGAACACCGGGGAGCTGTTTTTT.

This clonotype was found a few times. The chain links TRBV4-3 to TRBJ2-3, with a tentative D call TRBD2 (5 bases). V was shortened by 4 bases and J by 6 bases, with 20 bases between the two germline ends. Germline V gives CDR1 LGHNA, CDR2 YSLEER. The CDR3 consists of 16 residues. CDR3 region: CASSPDVGLGWDTQYF. CDR3 DNA sequence: TGCGCCAGCAGCCCAGATGTAGGACTGGGGTGGGATACGCAGTATTTT.

This clonotype was picked up a small number of times. The chain links TRBV6-2 or TRBV6-3 to TRBJ2-1; D assignment may be TRBD1 or TRBD2 (5 bases each). Looked up from germline, CDR1 is MNHEY and CDR2 is SVGEGT. The CDR3 is 15 residues long. Trimming removed 5 bases from V and 4 bases from J, with 15 bases in between. The CDR3 sequence: CASSHQGPTYNEQFF. DNA for the CDR3: TGTGCCAGCAGTCACCAGGGACCCACTTACAATGAGCAGTTCTTC.

The V call is TRBV7-9, the J call TRBJ2-2; 8 bases are a match to TRBD2. Germline loops: CDR1 SEHNR, CDR2 FQNEAQ (reference sequence). The length of the CDR3 is 16 residues. With 5 bases clipped from V and 1 base from J, the junction kept 6 bases outside the gene matches. In DNA, the CDR3 is TGTGCCAGCAGCGCACCGGGGGGGTTGAACACCGGGGAGCTGTTTTTT. Its protein is CASSAPGGLNTGELFF.

This clonotype was counted ten times or more. This chain links TRBV5-5 with TRBJ2-3, with 10 bases matching TRBD2. There are 16 residues in the CDR3. CDR1 and CDR2 from the germline V gene are SGHKS and YYEKEE (reference sequence). J lost 10 bases, V lost 0 bases, and 11 bases had no gene match. CDR3 coding DNA: TGTGCCAGCAGCTTGGGGCCTAGCGGGGGCCATACACCGCAGTATTTT. Encoded protein: CASSLGPSGGHTPQYF.